In its sample, the clone carrying this T cell receptor (beta chain) was seen once. The antigen is not known. Sorted-subset replicate PCR reactions contained roughly 200 ng DNA, corresponding to approximately 30,000 T cell genomes. Produced via immunoSEQ multiplex PCR; TCRdb's table is partial and in-frame only. The sample includes roughly 2,000,000 clones, around 93% of them seen just once. This entry is derived from a study of shared clonotypes between healthy human individuals. Findings and caveats of the study: Approximately 4.5% was the fraction of naive CD4 clonotypes found shared across several donors. Limited genetic and exposure-history diversity came from having few donors. What naive subsets generally showed was a larger estimated richness than memory subsets showed.

It was CD45RO-negative cells, positively selected for CCR7, that made up naive CD8 cells, with terminally differentiated effector memory CD45RA+ cells excluded. In germline, CDR1 is SGHRS, CDR2 YFSETQ. This CDR3 has 13 amino acids. V lost 0 bases and J 6 bases, leaving 6 bases between the germline ends. The sequence was obtained from a man aged 18 to 29 in good health. Some clones in this sample may be carry-over from other donors' samples. Specimen: naive CD8+ T cells from PBMCs. The chain links TRBV5-1 to TRBJ2-2, with D uncertain. The CDR3 region has the DNA TGCGCCAGCAGCTTGGATGTCTCCGGGGAGCTGTTTTTT. This codes for CASSLDVSGELFF.